The clone carrying this T cell receptor (beta chain) was seen repeatedly, ten times or more. Its antigen is as yet unknown. CDR3 length: 17 amino acids. Germline values: CDR1 MNHEY, CDR2 SVGEGT. The trim removed 4 bases at V and 3 bases at J, leaving 8 bases unmatched. These data originate in a study of CD8+CD57+ T cells in acquired aplastic anemia. Whole-study findings and limits: Patients and controls had in common 25 to 30 CD8+ CDR3 sequences.

CDR3 and TCR beta VDJ profiling relied on genomic DNA as the template. In TCRdb, the reads were re-called with MiXCR into one record per CDR3 protein. This sample has about 270,000 distinct CDR3 sequences, with roughly 50% found just once. The gene calls are TRBV6-2 or TRBV6-3 and TRBJ2-5; 13 nucleotides line up with TRBD2. Material: sorted CD4+, CD8+, or CD8+CD57+ T cells (not recorded which) from PBMCs. This receptor was taken from a human donor with severe aplastic anemia or a healthy control (not recorded which). CDR3 in amino acids: CASSSWGLAGTKETQYF. The DNA for the CDR3 is TGTGCCAGCAGTTCCTGGGGACTAGCGGGGACTAAAGAGACCCAGTACTTC.